This TCR beta chain was recovered during a study of long-term antiretroviral therapy in people with HIV. Study-wide findings and caveats: Older ART regimens may have been in use when blood was drawn between the mid-2000s and the late 2010s. Repertoires with HIV possessed tighter CDR3 length spans than those of controls.

A v3.0 immunoSEQ assay was performed at survey level. Sequencing used immunoSEQ multiplex PCR; TCRdb keeps in-frame clones, though not all of them. The sample has roughly 18,000 clones, around 78% seen once. Every one of the donors gave at least one pre-ART PBMC sample and at least two post-ART PBMC samples. The CDR3 consists of 14 residues. Germline V lookup: CDR1 SGHDN, CDR2 FVKESK. V trimming: 8 bases; J trimming: 9 bases; junction bases outside the gene matches: 13. In the case of this clone: The antigen is not known.

This sequence was found in a man aged 45-65 years with HIV. The sample here was unsorted PBMCs, taken 2.2 years after starting antiretroviral therapy. V is TRBV14 and J is TRBJ2-1, with 7 bases fitting TRBD2. In DNA form, the CDR3 reads TGTGCCAGCTCCTCCCAGGGCGGGAGTGGTGAGCAGTTCTTC. This translates into CASSSQGGSGEQFF.